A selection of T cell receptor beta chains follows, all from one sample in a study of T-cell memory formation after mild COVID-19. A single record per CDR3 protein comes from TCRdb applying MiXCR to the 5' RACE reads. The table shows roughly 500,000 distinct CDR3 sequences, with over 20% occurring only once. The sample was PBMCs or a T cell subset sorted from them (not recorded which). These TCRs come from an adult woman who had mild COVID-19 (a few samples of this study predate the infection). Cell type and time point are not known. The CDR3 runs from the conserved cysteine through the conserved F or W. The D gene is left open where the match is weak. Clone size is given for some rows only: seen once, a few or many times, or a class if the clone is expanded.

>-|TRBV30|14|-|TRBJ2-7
TGTGCCTGGAGGGGGCAGGGGTTCCCCTACGAGCAGTACTTC
CAWRGQGFPYEQYF
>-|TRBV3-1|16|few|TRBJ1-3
TGTGCCAGCAGCCCTCGGGACACCGGCTCTGGAAACACCATATATTTT
CASSPRDTGSGNTIYF
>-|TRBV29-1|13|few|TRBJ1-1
TGCAGCGTTACAGGGTCTGGTGTCACTGAAGCTTTCTTT
CSVTGSGVTEAFF
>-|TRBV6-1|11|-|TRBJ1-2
TGTGCCAGCAGTGAACACTATGGCTACACCTTC
CASSEHYGYTF
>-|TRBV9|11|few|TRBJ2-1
TGTGCCAGCGGAAGAGGCGATGAGCAGTTCTTC
CASGRGDEQFF
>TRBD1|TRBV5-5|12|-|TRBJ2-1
TGTGCCAGCAGCTTCGTAGGGGGCGTACAGTTCTTC
CASSFVGGVQFF
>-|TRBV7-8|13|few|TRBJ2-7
TGTGCCAGCAGCGCGTCGGGGATATACGAGCAGTACTTC
CASSASGIYEQYF
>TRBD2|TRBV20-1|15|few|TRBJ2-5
TGCAGTGCTAGAGGGGAGGCGGGAGTGGGGGAGACCCAGTACTTC
CSARGEAGVGETQYF
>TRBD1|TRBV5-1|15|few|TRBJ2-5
TGCGCCAGCAGCTTGTGGGACAGGGCCCAAGAGACCCAGTACTTC
CASSLWDRAQETQYF
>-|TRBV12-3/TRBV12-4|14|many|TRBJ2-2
TGTGCCAGCAGTTACGGCAGGACGACCGGGGAGCTGTTTTTT
CASSYGRTTGELFF
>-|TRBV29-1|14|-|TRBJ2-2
TGCAGCGCCGGCGTCCGGACCAACACCGGGGAGCTGTTTTTT
CSAGVRTNTGELFF
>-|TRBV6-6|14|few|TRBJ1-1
TGTGCCAGCAGCAGACTCCCGGTGGGCACTGAAGCTTTCTTT
CASSRLPVGTEAFF
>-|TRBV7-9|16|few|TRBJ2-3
TGTGCCAGCAGCTTAGACTCAGAGAGACACACAGATACGCAGTATTTT
CASSLDSERHTDTQYF
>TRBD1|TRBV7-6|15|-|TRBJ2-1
TGTGCCAGCAGCTTACGACAGGGGTACTACAATGAGCAGTTCTTC
CASSLRQGYYNEQFF
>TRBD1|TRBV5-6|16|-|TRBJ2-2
TGTGCCAGCAGCTCCCTGGGACAGGGCGGGGGCGGGGAGCTGTTTTTT
CASSSLGQGGGGELFF
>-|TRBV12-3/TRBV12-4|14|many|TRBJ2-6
TGTGCCAGCGCTGGTGTGTCTGGGGCCAACGTCCTGACTTTC
CASAGVSGANVLTF
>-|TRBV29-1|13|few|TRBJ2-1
TGCAGCGTTGAAGGGTATGGGCACAATGAGCAGTTCTTC
CSVEGYGHNEQFF
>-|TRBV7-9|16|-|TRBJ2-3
TGTGCCAGCAGCTTAGGATCGGGGGCGGCCTCGGATACGCAGTATTTT
CASSLGSGAASDTQYF
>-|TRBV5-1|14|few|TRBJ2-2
TGCGCCAGCAGCTTGGGCGCAGGGTCCGGGGAGCTGTTTTTT
CASSLGAGSGELFF
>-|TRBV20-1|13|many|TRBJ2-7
TGCAGTGCTACGGGACGCAACCACTACGAGCAGTACTTC
CSATGRNHYEQYF
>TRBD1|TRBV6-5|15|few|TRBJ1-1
TGTGCCAGCGGGTCCCCGGGACAGACGAACACTGAAGCTTTCTTT
CASGSPGQTNTEAFF
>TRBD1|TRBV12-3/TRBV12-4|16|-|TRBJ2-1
TGTGCCAGCAGTTCAGCCGGGGGACAGGGGGCTAGAGAGCAGTTCTTC
CASSSAGGQGAREQFF
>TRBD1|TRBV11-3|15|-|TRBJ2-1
TGTGCCAGCAGCTTAAGGGGACAGGAGGTCAATGAGCAGTTCTTC
CASSLRGQEVNEQFF
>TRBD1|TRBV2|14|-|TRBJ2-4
TGTGCCAGCAGTGAAAACAGGGGTGGCAACATTCAGTACTTC
CASSENRGGNIQYF
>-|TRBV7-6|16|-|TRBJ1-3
TGTGCCAGCAGCGCGGCAGGTGTGTTCTCTGGAAACACCATATATTTT
CASSAAGVFSGNTIYF
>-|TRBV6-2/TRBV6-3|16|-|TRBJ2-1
TGTGCCAGCAGCCCCCTCGGACAAAGCTCCTACAATGAGCAGTTCTTC
CASSPLGQSSYNEQFF
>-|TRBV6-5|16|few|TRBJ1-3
TGTGCCAGCAGTTACTCGGGGAAAGGCTCTGGAAACACCATATATTTT
CASSYSGKGSGNTIYF
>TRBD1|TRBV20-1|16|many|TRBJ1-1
TGCAGTGCCGTGGACAGGGGGCCAAAAATGAACACTGAAGCTTTCTTT
CSAVDRGPKMNTEAFF
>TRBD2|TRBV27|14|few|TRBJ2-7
TGTGCCAGCAAACTAGCGGAATACTCCTACGAGCAGTACTTC
CASKLAEYSYEQYF
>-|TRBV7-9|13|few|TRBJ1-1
TGTGCCAGCAGCTTAGCGATGGGGTCGGGCGCTTTCTTT
CASSLAMGSGAFF
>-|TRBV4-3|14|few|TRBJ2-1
TGCGCCAGCAGCCAAGATTCGGCTAGAGGTGAGCAGTTCTTC
CASSQDSARGEQFF
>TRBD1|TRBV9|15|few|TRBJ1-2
TGTGCCAGCAGCCGGACAGGGGCAGGAAACTATGGCTACACCTTC
CASSRTGAGNYGYTF
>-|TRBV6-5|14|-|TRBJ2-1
TGTGCCAGCAGTTACTCGGGGCCCTACGATGAGCAGTTCTTC
CASSYSGPYDEQFF
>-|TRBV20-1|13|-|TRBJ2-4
TGCAGTGCAAAGGGACTGTCTAAAAACATTCAGTACTTC
CSAKGLSKNIQYF
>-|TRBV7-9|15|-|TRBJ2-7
TGTGCCAGCAGCTTAGGCGGAATTAAGTCCTACGAGCAGTACTTC
CASSLGGIKSYEQYF
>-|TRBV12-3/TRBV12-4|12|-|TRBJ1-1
TGTGCCAGCAGTAACGTCAGGGATAGAGCTTTCTTT
CASSNVRDRAFF
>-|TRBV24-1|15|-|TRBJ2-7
TGTGCCACCAGTCCCCGGGACACCTTCTCCTACGAGCAGTACTTC
CATSPRDTFSYEQYF
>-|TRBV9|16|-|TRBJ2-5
TGTGCCAGCAGCGTAGCAGGAGAACAAACCTTGGGCACCCAGTACTTC
CASSVAGEQTLGTQYF
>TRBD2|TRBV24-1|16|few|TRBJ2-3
TGTGCCACCAGTGCCTTAGCGGGAGGCGGCACAGATACGCAGTATTTT
CATSALAGGGTDTQYF
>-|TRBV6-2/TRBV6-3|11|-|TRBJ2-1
TGTGCCAGTGGGGCTTGGAATGAGCAGTTCTTC
CASGAWNEQFF
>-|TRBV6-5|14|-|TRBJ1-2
TGTGCCAGCAGTTACGAGGAGACGGGCTATGGCTACACCTTC
CASSYEETGYGYTF
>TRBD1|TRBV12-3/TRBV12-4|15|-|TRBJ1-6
TGTGCCAGCAAACACACAGGGGGAATTAATTCACCCCTCCACTTT
CASKHTGGINSPLHF
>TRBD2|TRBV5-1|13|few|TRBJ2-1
TGCGCCAGCACCCCTAGCGGGAGCAATGAGCAGTTCTTC
CASTPSGSNEQFF
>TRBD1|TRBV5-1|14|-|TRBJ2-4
TGCGCCAGCAGCGTTCAACAGGGGACGAACATTCAGTACTTC
CASSVQQGTNIQYF
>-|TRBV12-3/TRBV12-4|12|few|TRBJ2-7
TGTGCCAGCAGTTTAGGAGCAGGCGGGCAGTACTTC
CASSLGAGGQYF